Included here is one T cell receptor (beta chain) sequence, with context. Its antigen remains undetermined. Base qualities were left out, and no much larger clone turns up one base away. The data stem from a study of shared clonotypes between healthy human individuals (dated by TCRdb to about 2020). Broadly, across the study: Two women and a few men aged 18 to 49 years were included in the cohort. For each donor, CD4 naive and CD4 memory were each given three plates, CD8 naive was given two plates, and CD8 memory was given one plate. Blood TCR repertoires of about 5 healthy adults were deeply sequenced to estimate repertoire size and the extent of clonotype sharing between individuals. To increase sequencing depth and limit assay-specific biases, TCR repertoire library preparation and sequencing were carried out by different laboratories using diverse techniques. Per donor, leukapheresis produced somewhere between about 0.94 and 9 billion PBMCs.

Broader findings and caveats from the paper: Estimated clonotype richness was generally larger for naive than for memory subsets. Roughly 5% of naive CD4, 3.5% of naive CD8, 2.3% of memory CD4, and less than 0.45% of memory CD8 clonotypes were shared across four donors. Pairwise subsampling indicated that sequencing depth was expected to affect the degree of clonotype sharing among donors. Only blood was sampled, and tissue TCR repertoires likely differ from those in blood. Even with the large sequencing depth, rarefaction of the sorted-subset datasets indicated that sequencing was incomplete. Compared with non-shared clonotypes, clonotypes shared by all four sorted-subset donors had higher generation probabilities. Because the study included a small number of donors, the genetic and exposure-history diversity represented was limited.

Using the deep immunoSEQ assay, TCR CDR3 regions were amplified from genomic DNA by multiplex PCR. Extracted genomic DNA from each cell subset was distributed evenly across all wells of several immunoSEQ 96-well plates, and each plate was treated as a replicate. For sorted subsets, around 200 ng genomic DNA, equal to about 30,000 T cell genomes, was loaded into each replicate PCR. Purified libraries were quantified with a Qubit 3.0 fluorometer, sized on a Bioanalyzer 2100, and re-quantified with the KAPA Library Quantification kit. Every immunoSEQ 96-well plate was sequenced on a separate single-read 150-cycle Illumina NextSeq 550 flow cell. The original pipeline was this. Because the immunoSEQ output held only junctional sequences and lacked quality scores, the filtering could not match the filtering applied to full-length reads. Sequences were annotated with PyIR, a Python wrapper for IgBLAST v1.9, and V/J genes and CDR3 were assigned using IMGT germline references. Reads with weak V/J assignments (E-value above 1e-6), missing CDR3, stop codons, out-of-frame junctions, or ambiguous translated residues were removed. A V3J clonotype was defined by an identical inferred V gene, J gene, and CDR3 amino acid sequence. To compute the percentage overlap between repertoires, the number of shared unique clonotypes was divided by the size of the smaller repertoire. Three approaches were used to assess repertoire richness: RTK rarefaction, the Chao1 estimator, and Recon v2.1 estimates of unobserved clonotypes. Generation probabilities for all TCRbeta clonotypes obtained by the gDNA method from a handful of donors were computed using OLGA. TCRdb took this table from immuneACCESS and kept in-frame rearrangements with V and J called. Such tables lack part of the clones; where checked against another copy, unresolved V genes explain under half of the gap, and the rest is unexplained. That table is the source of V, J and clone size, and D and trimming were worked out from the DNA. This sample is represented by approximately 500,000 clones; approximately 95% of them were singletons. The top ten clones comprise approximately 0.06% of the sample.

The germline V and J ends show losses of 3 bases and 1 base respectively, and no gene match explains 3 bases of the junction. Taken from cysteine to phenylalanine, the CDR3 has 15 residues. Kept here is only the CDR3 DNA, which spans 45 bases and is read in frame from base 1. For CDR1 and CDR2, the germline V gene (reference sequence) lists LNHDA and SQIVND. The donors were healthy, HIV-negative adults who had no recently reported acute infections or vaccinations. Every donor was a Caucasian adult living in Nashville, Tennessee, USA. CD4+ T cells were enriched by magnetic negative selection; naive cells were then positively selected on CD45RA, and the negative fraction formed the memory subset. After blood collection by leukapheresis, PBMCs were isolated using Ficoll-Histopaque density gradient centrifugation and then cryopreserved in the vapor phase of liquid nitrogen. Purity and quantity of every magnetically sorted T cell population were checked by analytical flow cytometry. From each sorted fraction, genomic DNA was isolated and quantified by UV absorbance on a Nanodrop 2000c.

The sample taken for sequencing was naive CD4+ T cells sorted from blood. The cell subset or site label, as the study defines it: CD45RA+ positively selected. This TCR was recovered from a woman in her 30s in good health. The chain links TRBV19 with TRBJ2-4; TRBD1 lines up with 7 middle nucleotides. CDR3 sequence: CASSITGEAKNIQYF. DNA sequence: TGTGCCAGTAGTATTACAGGGGAGGCCAAAAACATTCAGTACTTC.